A selection of T cell receptor beta chains follows, all from one sample in a study of blood T cells in healthy people across ages. TCRdb recomputed calls from the 5' RACE reads with MiXCR, one row per CDR3 protein. The data contain about 800,000 distinct CDR3 sequences, roughly 64% of them singletons. Sequenced material: blood. These receptors originate from a man younger than 45 in good health. CDR3s include the opening cysteine and the closing phenylalanine or tryptophan. A D gene is named only where the DNA matches it firmly. For some rows the clone size is stated as once, few or many, or as a class when expanded; others skip it.

14 few TRBD2 TRBJ2-7 TRBV20-1 TGCAGTGCTAGAGATAGCGGGGCAGCCTACGAGCAGTACTTC CSARDSGAAYEQYF
17 few - TRBJ2-4 TRBV4-3 TGCGCCAGCAGCCAAGAGAGTCAGGCCCAGGGCAAAAACATTCAGTACTTC CASSQESQAQGKNIQYF
13 - - TRBJ2-5 TRBV20-1 TGCAGTGCTAGGAGGCCGCAAGGCGAGACCCAGTACTTC CSARRPQGETQYF
14 many - TRBJ2-7 TRBV10-3 TGTGCCATCAGTGCAGGGCCGCCTCCCTACGAGCAGTACTTC CAISAGPPPYEQYF
20 few TRBD1 TRBJ2-6 TRBV27 TGTGCCAGCAGTTCCGCGGACAGGGGGCCCGAAAACTCTGGGGCCAACGTCCTGACTTTC CASSSADRGPENSGANVLTF
15 - - TRBJ2-1 TRBV7-2 TGTGCCAGCAGCCGAAAAACAGGGTACATCAATGAGCAGTTCTTC CASSRKTGYINEQFF
13 - TRBD2 TRBJ2-1 TRBV24-1 TGTGCCACCAGTATGAGCGGGGGGGATGAGCAGTTCTTC CATSMSGGDEQFF
15 - - TRBJ2-3 TRBV7-2 TGTGCCAGCAGCTTACTAGGCCTCAGGACAGATACGCAGTATTTT CASSLLGLRTDTQYF
13 few - TRBJ2-3 TRBV28 TGTGCCAGCGGTACGGGGGACACAGATACGCAGTATTTT CASGTGDTDTQYF
13 - - TRBJ2-1 TRBV6-2/TRBV6-3 TGTGCCAGCAGTTACAGGAGGGGAGAGACCCAGTTCTTC CASSYRRGETQFF
15 - TRBD2 TRBJ2-3 TRBV18 TGTGCCAGCTCACCACTCCAGCGGGGGCAAGATACGCAGTATTTT CASSPLQRGQDTQYF
16 - TRBD2 TRBJ2-1 TRBV29-1 TGCAGCGTTAGACTAGCGGGAGGTACTCCCTACAATGAGCAGTTCTTC CSVRLAGGTPYNEQFF
11 - - TRBJ2-5 TRBV6-5 TGTGCCAGCAGCCGCGAAGCGACCCAGTACTTC CASSREATQYF
18 - TRBD2 TRBJ2-1 TRBV27 TGTGCCAGCAGCACTAGGACTAGCGGGAGGGTAGGTCGTATTGAGCAGTTCTTC CASSTRTSGRVGRIEQFF
15 - TRBD2 TRBJ2-3 TRBV7-2 TGTGCCAGCAGCTTTAGCGGGGCCATTGAGAATACGCAGTATTTT CASSFSGAIENTQYF
20 few - TRBJ2-4 TRBV27 TGTGCCAGCAGTTTTCATATCATGGGACTCCCGTGGCTAGCCAAAAACATTCAGTACTTC CASSFHIMGLPWLAKNIQYF
13 few - TRBJ2-1 TRBV6-5 TGTGCCAGCAGTTACGTCCAGTACAATGAGCAGTTCTTC CASSYVQYNEQFF
15 many - TRBJ2-3 TRBV7-2 TGTGCCAGCAGCTTAGTCGGGACTAGCACAGATACGCAGTATTTT CASSLVGTSTDTQYF
12 - - TRBJ1-2 TRBV2 TGTGCCAGCAGACCACAGGACTATGGCTACACCTTC CASRPQDYGYTF
16 few - TRBJ2-7 TRBV12-3/TRBV12-4 TGTGCCAGCAGTTTCGCCCCCATAGCAATTAGTGACGAGCAGTACTTC CASSFAPIAISDEQYF
14 - - TRBJ2-3 TRBV20-1 TGCAGTGCCCCGGGACTCCTAGCAACAGATACGCAGTATTTT CSAPGLLATDTQYF
15 few - TRBJ2-7 TRBV25-1 TGTGCCAGCAGTGACGGAGGGACGGCGGCTTACGAGCAGTACTTC CASSDGGTAAYEQYF
13 once - TRBJ2-7 TRBV2 TGTGCCAGCATTTCACGAAGCTGCAATGAGCAGTACTTC CASISRSCNEQYF
15 - - TRBJ1-2 TRBV6-5 TGTGCCAGCATCGATCCCGCAGGGCATAACTATGGCTACACCTTC CASIDPAGHNYGYTF
12 - - TRBJ2-1 TRBV12-3/TRBV12-4 TGTGCCAGCAGGGGGACCATCAATGAGCAGTTCTTC CASRGTINEQFF
15 once - TRBJ2-1 TRBV2 TGTGCCAGCAGTGTCGGCGGGAAGAGTTACAATGAGCAGTTCTTC CASSVGGKSYNEQFF
15 few - TRBJ2-4 TRBV29-1 TGCAGCGTTGGAGGGTCCCAGAGGGCCAAAAACATTCAGTACTTC CSVGGSQRAKNIQYF
20 few - TRBJ2-4 TRBV21-1 TGTGCCAGCAGCAAGGACTGGACTAGCGGGAGGGGTTTAGCCAAAAACATTCAGTACTTC CASSKDWTSGRGLAKNIQYF
15 once - TRBJ2-7 TRBV24-1 TGTGCCACCAGTGACGAACAGGGAGGGTCCTACGAGCAGTACTTC CATSDEQGGSYEQYF
14 few - TRBJ2-5 TRBV20-1 TGCAGTGCTAACAGAGATTGGTCCCAAGAGACCCAGTACTTC CSANRDWSQETQYF
16 - TRBD2 TRBJ2-3 TRBV7-2 TGTGCCAGCAGCATCCGGGACTACCTTTTCACAGATACGCAGTATTTT CASSIRDYLFTDTQYF
18 many TRBD2 TRBJ2-3 TRBV20-1 TGCAGTGCTAGAGGGGATTTCTCGCGGGAGGTAGTAGCAGATACGCAGTATTTT CSARGDFSREVVADTQYF
14 - TRBD1 TRBJ2-7 TRBV5-1 TGCGCCAGCAGCTTGGGGGGGACAGGGAACGAGCAGTACTTC CASSLGGTGNEQYF
18 - TRBD2 TRBJ2-3 TRBV11-2 TGTGCCAGCAGCACCACCCTCCTAGCGGGGGGCACCACAGATACGCAGTATTTT CASSTTLLAGGTTDTQYF
16 - - TRBJ2-7 TRBV7-8 TGTGCCAGCAGCTCCCCGGTCGGTAAAGTCTCCTACGAGCAGTACTTC CASSSPVGKVSYEQYF
13 few TRBD2 TRBJ2-5 TRBV20-1 TGCAGTGCTAGTTGGGGGGGGCAAGAGACCCAGTACTTC CSASWGGQETQYF
13 few - TRBJ1-5 TRBV6-2/TRBV6-3 TGTGCCAGCAGTTACAGGACGAATCAGCCCCAGCATTTT CASSYRTNQPQHF
13 few - TRBJ2-1 TRBV20-1 TGCAGTGCTAGACGACTAGGCTACAATGAGCAGTTCTTC CSARRLGYNEQFF
15 - - TRBJ2-1 TRBV18 TGTGCCAGCTCACCGTATCAGAGCTCCTACAATGAGCAGTTCTTC CASSPYQSSYNEQFF
15 - - TRBJ2-4 TRBV6-6 TGTGCCAGCACCCGCTGGGGGGACGGCAAAAACATTCAGTACTTC CASTRWGDGKNIQYF
19 - TRBD1 TRBJ2-3 TRBV7-9 TGTGCCAGCAGCTTAGACGGGACAGGGTCAATAATCGGGCTGGATACGCAGTATTTT CASSLDGTGSIIGLDTQYF
15 few - TRBJ1-2 TRBV27 TGTGCCAGCAGGCGTGCCCCTCAGGGACACTATGGCTACACCTTC CASRRAPQGHYGYTF
13 few - TRBJ1-6 TRBV20-1 TGCAGTGCTGTATCCCAGACGGGTTCACCCCTCCACTTT CSAVSQTGSPLHF
13 few - TRBJ2-7 TRBV5-8 TGTGCCCAAACGACGGGGCGGGGATACGAGCAGTACTTC CAQTTGRGYEQYF
14 few - TRBJ2-3 TRBV7-2 TGTGCCAGCAGCTTACGACCAATGTCGGATACGCAGTATTTT CASSLRPMSDTQYF
15 - - TRBJ2-1 TRBV27 TGTGCCAGCAGTTCAAACATCCGCTCCTACAATGAGCAGTTCTTC CASSSNIRSYNEQFF
20 - TRBD2 TRBJ2-3 TRBV11-2 TGTGCCAGCAGCCGGAATCGGCAGGCCCTAGCGGGGACCGGCACAGATACGCAGTATTTT CASSRNRQALAGTGTDTQYF
16 few - TRBJ2-7 TRBV3-1 TGTGCCAGCAGCTCTCCAGAAGGTTATGGGGTTAGCGAGCAGTACTTC CASSSPEGYGVSEQYF
12 - - TRBJ2-5 TRBV20-1 TGCAGTGCTAGTCCCGTCCAAGAGACCCAGTACTTC CSASPVQETQYF